The 25 T cell receptor beta chains listed next were all sequenced from one sample in a study of blood T cell repertoires in COVID-19. The data were produced by immunoSEQ multiplex PCR, yet TCRdb's version contains in-frame clones alone and is incomplete. Of approximately 350,000 clones in the sample, less than 90% were seen once. Sequencing was performed on peripheral blood. These receptors were taken from a woman aged 55-75 years with COVID-19, enrolled during active disease.

The V gene is TRBV9, the J gene TRBJ2-4, with 7 bases fitting TRBD2. Germline CDR1 and CDR2: SGDLS and YYNGEE. This CDR3 is built from 15 residues. V shed 0 bases, J shed 12 bases, and the junction held 12 bases outside the gene matches. The CDR3 DNA reads TGTGCCAGCAGCGTAGAGGGAGGGGTCGGGTTAACTCAGTACTTC. Translation: CASSVEGGVGLTQYF.

The chain recombines TRBV7-2 with TRBJ1-2; D might be TRBD1 (5 bases). V was cut by 3 bases and J by 2 bases, with 19 bases left in between. Germline values: CDR1 SGHTA, CDR2 FQGNSA. This CDR3 contains 17 residues. The CDR3 DNA follows: TGTGCCAGCAGCTTCCCCAAGACGGACAAGAGGAACTATGGCTACACCTTC. Translation gives CASSFPKTDKRNYGYTF. The full variable domain, rest sourced from reference TRBV7-2 and TRBJ1-2, is GAGVSQSPSNKVTEKGKDVELRCDPISGHTALYWYRQSLGQGLEFLIYFQGNSAPDKSGLPSDRFSAERTGGSVSTLTIQRTQQEDSAVYLCASSFPKTDKRNYGYTFGSGTRLTVV.

V and J are TRBV5-1 and TRBJ2-4; D may be TRBD2 (5 bases). V was shortened by 0 bases and J by 5 bases, with 6 bases between the two germline ends. The CDR3 contains 13 residues. Germline V gene data show CDR1 as SGHRS and CDR2 as YFSETQ. The CDR3 DNA is TGCGCCAGCAGCTTGGCCGGGGAAAACATTCAGTACTTC. It translates to CASSLAGENIQYF.

The V and J genes are TRBV4-1 and TRBJ2-5, with TRBD2 matching over 7 bases. This CDR3 has 16 amino acids. Per germline, CDR1 MGHRA and CDR2 YSYEKL. V gave up 0 bases and J gave up 1 base; unmatched junction bases: 5. The CDR3 region is CASSQESGLRQETQYF. As DNA, the CDR3 is TGCGCCAGCAGCCAAGAATCGGGACTACGCCAAGAGACCCAGTACTTC.

This chain links TRBV30 with TRBJ1-5, with 12 bases lining up with TRBD1. Germline values: CDR1 GTSNPN, CDR2 SVGIG (reference sequence). Trimming took 2 bases from V and 6 from J; bases not matched to a gene: 14. The CDR3 is made up of 18 amino acids. The CDR3, as DNA: TGTGCCTGGAGTTCGGGACAGGGGGCTTTGGTAGTAGGTCAGCCCCAGCATTTT. The encoded protein is CAWSSGQGALVVGQPQHF.

This clone was counted a few times. This sample also contains other DNA sequences that code for the same CDR3. This rearrangement joins TRBV15 to TRBJ2-2, with TRBD2 as a possible D gene (6 bases). CDR3 size: 14 residues. The V and J ends lost 0 bases and 5 bases respectively, with 7 bases between them. Germline lookup yields CDR1 LNHNV and CDR2 YYDKDF (reference sequence). CDR3 residues: CATSRDRGTGELFF. As DNA, the CDR3 is TGTGCCACCAGCAGAGACCGGGGGACCGGGGAGCTGTTTTTT.

The J gene is TRBJ1-2, the V gene TRBV5-4, with D perhaps matching TRBD1 (6 bases). Trimming removed 4 bases at V and 6 bases at J, with 22 bases between. This CDR3 is built from 16 residues. Germline lookup yields CDR1 SGHNT and CDR2 YYREEE (reference sequence). CDR3 DNA: TGTGCCAGCAGCCCTAACGACAGGTCCCTTAGGGATGGCTACACCTTC. It is translated as CASSPNDRSLRDGYTF.

This clone showed up just a few times. This sequence joins TRBV10-2 and TRBJ1-1; 10 positions match TRBD1. The CDR3 length is 16 residues. Germline V gene sequence: CDR1 WSHSY, CDR2 SAAADI. The trim removed 2 bases at V and 2 bases at J, leaving 5 bases unmatched. CDR3 bases: TGCGCCAGCAGTGAGCGGGACAGGGGACACAACACTGAAGCTTTCTTT. Residues: CASSERDRGHNTEAFF.

The CDR3 bases are TGCAGTCTTGACAAAAACTATGGCTACACCTTC. The encoded protein is CSLDKNYGYTF. The chain joins TRBV20-1 to TRBJ1-2; D call uncertain. The V gene lost 8 bases and the J gene lost 2 bases, with 9 bases spanning the gap. The V gene's germline CDR1 is DFQATT and CDR2 SNEGSKA (reference sequence). The CDR3 covers 11 residues.

The gene calls are TRBV3-1 (or the pseudogene TRBV3-2) and TRBJ2-5, with TRBD2 matching over 9 bases. CDR3 size: 13 residues. V gave up 7 bases and J gave up 5 bases; unmatched junction bases: 5. From germline, CDR1 is LGHDT and CDR2 YNNKEL (reference sequence). The DNA for the CDR3 is TGTGCCAGCAAATCAAGCGGGGGGGAGACCCAGTACTTC. Translated: CASKSSGGETQYF.

This clone has a single count. V and J are TRBV19 and TRBJ1-1, with D possibly TRBD1 on 6 matching bases. The CDR3 has 12 amino acids. V was cut by 0 bases and J by 8 bases, with 7 bases left in between. Germline loops: CDR1 LNHDA, CDR2 SQIVND (reference sequence). The DNA for the CDR3 is TGTGCCAGTAGTATAGAGGGACAAGAAGCTTTCTTT. Encoded protein: CASSIEGQEAFF.

This clone occurred a few times. This chain joins TRBV2 and TRBJ1-6; maybe TRBD1 (5 bases). Per germline, CDR1 SNHLY and CDR2 FYNNEI. Between the trimmed V and J ends, which lost 10 bases and 6 bases, there was a span of 19 bases. The CDR3 extends over 15 amino acids. The CDR3: CATTRDGAVNSPLHF. The CDR3 region has the DNA TGTGCCACCACGCGGGACGGAGCGGTTAATTCACCCCTCCACTTT.

This sequence joins TRBV27 and TRBJ1-2; 11 positions match TRBD1. The V and J ends lost 0 bases and 1 base, in that order; junction bases with no gene match: 7. CDR1 and CDR2 from the germline V gene are MNHEY and SMNVEV (reference sequence). This CDR3 is 18 amino acids long. The CDR3 protein is CASSLSKDRGPNNYGYTF. The CDR3 bases are TGTGCCAGCAGTTTATCCAAGGACAGGGGGCCCAATAACTATGGCTACACCTTC.

The genes are TRBV19 and TRBJ2-3; D is perhaps TRBD1 (6 bases). The CDR3 sequence is 17 residues long. The germline CDR1 and CDR2 sequences are LNHDA and SQIVND (reference sequence). V dropped 7 bases and J dropped 2 bases, with 22 bases sitting between them. The CDR3: CASNPLRGTEDTDTQYF. The CDR3 nucleotides read TGTGCCAGTAACCCCTTGAGGGGGACCGAAGACACAGATACGCAGTATTTT.

The rearrangement uses TRBV20-1 and TRBJ1-5; 7 bases agree with TRBD1. The V gene's germline CDR1 is DFQATT and CDR2 SNEGSKA (reference sequence). The CDR3 is 16 residues long. Trimming at V came to 3 bases and at J to 7 bases, leaving 15 bases not matched to a gene. CDR3 DNA sequence: TGCAGTGCTAGTTATTGGCCGGGACAGTCAGACCAGCCCCAGCATTTT. Translated, it gives CSASYWPGQSDQPQHF.

The chain carries TRBV3-1 (or the pseudogene TRBV3-2) and TRBJ1-2, with 8 bases aligning to TRBD1. The CDR3 consists of 14 residues. The V gene's germline CDR1 is LGHDT and CDR2 YNNKEL (reference sequence). V lost 4 bases to trimming and J lost 6 bases; unmatched junction nucleotides: 7. CDR3 region: CASSPSTGEDGYTF. The CDR3 DNA is TGTGCCAGCAGCCCATCGACAGGGGAGGATGGCTACACCTTC.

This chain joins TRBV7-2 and TRBJ2-1; 7 bases are shared with TRBD1. The CDR3 consists of 14 residues. Trimming took 1 base from V and 8 from J; bases not matched to a gene: 5. The germline V gene has CDR1 SGHTA and CDR2 FQGNSA. CDR3 sequence (DNA): TGTGCCAGCAGCTTAGAGATAGGGGGCGATGAGCAGTTCTTC. As protein: CASSLEIGGDEQFF.

The J gene is TRBJ1-2, the V gene TRBV2, with D unresolved. The CDR3 sequence is 13 residues long. In germline, CDR1 is SNHLY, CDR2 FYNNEI. V was pared by 4 bases and J by 0 bases, with 6 bases between. The CDR3: CASSVGPNYGYTF. CDR3 bases: TGTGCCAGCAGTGTTGGGCCTAACTATGGCTACACCTTC.

The CDR3: CASSPRVQETQYF. For the CDR3, the DNA is TGTGCCAGCTCACCTCGGGTCCAAGAGACCCAGTACTTC. This chain connects TRBV18 to TRBJ2-5; D is uncertain. Trimming pared 3 bases from V and 1 base from J, leaving 6 bases between. Looked up from germline, CDR1 is KGHSH and CDR2 is LQKENI. The length of the CDR3 is 13 residues.

The V gene is TRBV6-6, the J gene TRBJ1-3; 10 bases align to TRBD1. This CDR3 region has 15 residues. Germline-derived CDR1 and CDR2 are MNHNY and SVGAGI (reference sequence). Trimming cost V 3 bases and J 7 bases; bases outside gene matches: 6. The CDR3 bases are TGTGCCAGCAGTTATTTGGGACAGGGGTCGAACACCATATATTTT. Protein product: CASSYLGQGSNTIYF.

The chain has TRBV9 and TRBJ2-5, with TRBD2 matching over 12 bases. The germline CDR1 and CDR2 sequences are SGDLS and YYNGEE. Trimming removed 4 bases from V and 5 bases from J; junction bases left unmatched: 6. The CDR3 extends over 15 amino acids. The CDR3 loop is CASSPQGTSGETQYF. DNA for the CDR3: TGTGCCAGCAGCCCCCAAGGGACTAGCGGGGAGACCCAGTACTTC.

V and J are TRBV6-5 and TRBJ1-2; 8 bases are a match to TRBD1. Trimming took 6 bases from V and 7 from J; bases not matched to a gene: 7. The CDR3 consists of 13 residues. Germline V gives CDR1 MNHEY, CDR2 SVGAGI. The CDR3 reads CASSLGQEGGYTF. Here the CDR3 DNA reads TGTGCCAGCAGCCTGGGACAGGAGGGTGGCTACACCTTC.

J is TRBJ2-5 and V is TRBV5-1, with 7 nucleotides matching TRBD1. Germline CDR1 SGHRS, CDR2 YFSETQ. There are 14 residues in the CDR3. V lost 4 bases and J lost 2; bases outside the gene matches: 5. The DNA of the CDR3 is TGCGCCAGCAGCCCGGACAGGCCACAAGAGACCCAGTACTTC. Encoded protein: CASSPDRPQETQYF.

The J gene is TRBJ2-2, the V gene TRBV2; possibly TRBD2 for D (5 bases). Germline lookup yields CDR1 SNHLY and CDR2 FYNNEI. The CDR3 runs 16 residues. Trimming removed 11 bases at V and 2 bases at J, with 21 bases between. CDR3 sequence (DNA): TGTGCCGGAAAGACGGGATCCCAAGCCAACACCGGGGAGCTGTTTTTT. Its protein product is CAGKTGSQANTGELFF.

V gene TRBV3-1 (or the pseudogene TRBV3-2) combines with J gene TRBJ2-4; D uncertain. The CDR3 covers 17 residues. The germline gives CDR1 LGHDT, CDR2 YNNKEL (reference sequence). The V and J ends lost 0 bases and 0 bases respectively, with 12 bases between them. CDR3 protein: CASSQESQARAKNIQYF. CDR3 nucleotides: TGTGCCAGCAGCCAAGAGTCCCAGGCTCGAGCCAAAAACATTCAGTACTTC.